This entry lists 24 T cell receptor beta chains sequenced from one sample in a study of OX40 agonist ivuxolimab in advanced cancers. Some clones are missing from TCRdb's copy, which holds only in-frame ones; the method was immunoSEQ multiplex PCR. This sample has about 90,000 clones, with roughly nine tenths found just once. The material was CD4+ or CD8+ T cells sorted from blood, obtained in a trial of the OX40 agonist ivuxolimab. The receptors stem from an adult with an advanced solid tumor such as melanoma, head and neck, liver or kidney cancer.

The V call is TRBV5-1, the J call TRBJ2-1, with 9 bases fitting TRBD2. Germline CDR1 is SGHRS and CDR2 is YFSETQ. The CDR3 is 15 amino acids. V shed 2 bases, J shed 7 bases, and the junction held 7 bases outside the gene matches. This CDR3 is CASSFNPSGVNEQFF. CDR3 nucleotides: TGCGCCAGCAGCTTCAACCCTAGCGGGGTAAATGAGCAGTTCTTC.

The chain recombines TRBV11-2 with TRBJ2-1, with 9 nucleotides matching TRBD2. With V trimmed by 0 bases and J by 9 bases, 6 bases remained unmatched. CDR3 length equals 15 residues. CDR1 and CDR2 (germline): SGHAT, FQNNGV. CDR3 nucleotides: TGTGCCAGCAGCTTAGAGGAGTTAGCGGGAGCTGAGCAGTTCTTC. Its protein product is CASSLEELAGAEQFF.

The CDR3 DNA sequence: TGTGCCAGCAGCCGTAGCGGGAGGGCCGAAATCCACGAGCAGTACTTC. Amino acid sequence: CASSRSGRAEIHEQYF. V is TRBV7-2 and J is TRBJ2-7; TRBD2 aligns across 11 bases. The V and J ends lost 5 bases and 5 bases, in that order; junction bases with no gene match: 11. CDR3 length: 16 residues. The germline V gene has CDR1 SGHTA and CDR2 FQGNSA.

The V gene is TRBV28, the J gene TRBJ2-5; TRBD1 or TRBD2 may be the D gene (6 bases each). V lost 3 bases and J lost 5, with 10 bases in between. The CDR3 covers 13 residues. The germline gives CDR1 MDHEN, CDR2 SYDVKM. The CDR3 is CASSLRGVETQYF. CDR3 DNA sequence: TGTGCCAGCAGTTTGAGGGGGGTGGAGACCCAGTACTTC.

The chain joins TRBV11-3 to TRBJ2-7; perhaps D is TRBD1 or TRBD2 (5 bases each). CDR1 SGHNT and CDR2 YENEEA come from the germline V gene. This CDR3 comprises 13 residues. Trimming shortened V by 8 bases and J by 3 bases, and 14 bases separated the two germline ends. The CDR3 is CASGPGRIYEQYF. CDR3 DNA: TGTGCCAGCGGGCCGGGACGCATCTACGAGCAGTACTTC.

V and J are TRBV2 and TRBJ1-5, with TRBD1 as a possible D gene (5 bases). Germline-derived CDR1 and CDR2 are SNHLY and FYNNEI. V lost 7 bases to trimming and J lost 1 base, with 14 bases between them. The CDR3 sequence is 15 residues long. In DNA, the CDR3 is TGTGCCAGCACCAGGCAGGGACCGAGCAATCAGCCCCAGCATTTT. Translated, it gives CASTRQGPSNQPQHF. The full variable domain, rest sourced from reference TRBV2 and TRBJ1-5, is EPEVTQTPSHQVTQMGQEVILRCVPISNHLYFYWYRQILGQKVEFLVSFYNNEISEKSEIFDDQFSVERPDGSNFTLKIRSTKLEDSAMYFCASTRQGPSNQPQHFGDGTRLSIL.

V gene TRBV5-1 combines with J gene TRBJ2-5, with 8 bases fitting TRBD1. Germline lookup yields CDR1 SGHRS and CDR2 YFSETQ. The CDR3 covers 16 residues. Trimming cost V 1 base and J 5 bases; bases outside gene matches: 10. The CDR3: CASSLLAGGELETQYF. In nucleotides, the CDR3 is TGCGCCAGCAGCTTGTTGGCAGGGGGCGAACTGGAGACCCAGTACTTC.

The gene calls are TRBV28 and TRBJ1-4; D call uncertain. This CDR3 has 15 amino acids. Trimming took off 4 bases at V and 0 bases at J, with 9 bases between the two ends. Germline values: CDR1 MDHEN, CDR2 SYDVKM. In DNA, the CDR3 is TGTGCCAGCAGTTACCAGGTTGCAACTAATGAAAAACTGTTTTTT. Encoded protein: CASSYQVATNEKLFF.

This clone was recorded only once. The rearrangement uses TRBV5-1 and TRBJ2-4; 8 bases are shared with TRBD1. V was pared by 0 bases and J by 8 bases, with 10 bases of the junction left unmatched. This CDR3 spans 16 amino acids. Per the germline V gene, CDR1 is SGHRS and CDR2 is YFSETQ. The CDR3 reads CASSLVPARGRDIQYF. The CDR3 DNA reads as TGCGCCAGCAGCTTGGTACCCGCCAGGGGGCGGGACATTCAGTACTTC.

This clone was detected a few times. The CDR3 nucleotides are TGCGCCAGCAGCCCAGTAGGGGCTGAAGCTTTCTTT. Residues: CASSPVGAEAFF. This chain links TRBV5-1 with TRBJ1-1; D perhaps matches TRBD1 (5 bases). In germline, CDR1 is SGHRS, CDR2 YFSETQ. Trimming pared 4 bases from V and 6 bases from J, leaving 10 bases between. The CDR3 sequence is 12 residues long. Drawing the rest from reference TRBV5-1 and TRBJ1-1, the complete variable domain is KAGVTQTPRYLIKTRGQQVTLSCSPISGHRSVSWYQQTPGQGLQFLFEYFSETQRNKGNFPGRFSGRQFSNSRSEMNVSTLELGDSALYLCASSPVGAEAFFGQGTRLTVV.

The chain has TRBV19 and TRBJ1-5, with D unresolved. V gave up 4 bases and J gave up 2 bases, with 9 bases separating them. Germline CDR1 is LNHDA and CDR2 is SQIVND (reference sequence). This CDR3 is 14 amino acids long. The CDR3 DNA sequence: TGTGCCAGTAGTACAGGAACACGCAATCAGCCCCAGCATTTT. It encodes CASSTGTRNQPQHF.

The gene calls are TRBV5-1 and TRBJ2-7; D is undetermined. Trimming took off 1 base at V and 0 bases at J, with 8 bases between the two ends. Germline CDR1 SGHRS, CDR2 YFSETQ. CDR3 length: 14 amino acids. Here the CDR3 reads CASSLTGSSYEQYF. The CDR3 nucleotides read TGCGCCAGCAGCTTGACGGGTAGCTCCTACGAGCAGTACTTC. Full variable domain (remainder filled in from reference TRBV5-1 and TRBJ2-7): KAGVTQTPRYLIKTRGQQVTLSCSPISGHRSVSWYQQTPGQGLQFLFEYFSETQRNKGNFPGRFSGRQFSNSRSEMNVSTLELGDSALYLCASSLTGSSYEQYFGPGTRLTVT.

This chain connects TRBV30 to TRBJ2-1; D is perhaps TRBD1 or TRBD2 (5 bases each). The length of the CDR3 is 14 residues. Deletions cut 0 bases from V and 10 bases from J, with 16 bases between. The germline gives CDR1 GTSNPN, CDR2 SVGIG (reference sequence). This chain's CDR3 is CAWSVGGHSGEQFF. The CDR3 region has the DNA TGTGCCTGGAGTGTCGGCGGACACTCGGGGGAGCAGTTCTTC.

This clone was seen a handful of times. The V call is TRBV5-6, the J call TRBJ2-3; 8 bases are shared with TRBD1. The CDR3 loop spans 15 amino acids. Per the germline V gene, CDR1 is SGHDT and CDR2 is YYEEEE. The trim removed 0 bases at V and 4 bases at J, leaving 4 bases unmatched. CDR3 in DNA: TGTGCCAGCAGCTTGGGGGACAGGCGGCCAGATACGCAGTATTTT. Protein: CASSLGDRRPDTQYF.

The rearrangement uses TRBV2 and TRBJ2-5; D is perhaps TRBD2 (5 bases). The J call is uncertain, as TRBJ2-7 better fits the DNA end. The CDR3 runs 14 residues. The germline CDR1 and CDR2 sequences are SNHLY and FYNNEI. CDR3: CASTGSAETYEQYF. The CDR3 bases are TGTGCCAGCACGGGGTCAGCTGAGACCTACGAGCAGTACTTC.

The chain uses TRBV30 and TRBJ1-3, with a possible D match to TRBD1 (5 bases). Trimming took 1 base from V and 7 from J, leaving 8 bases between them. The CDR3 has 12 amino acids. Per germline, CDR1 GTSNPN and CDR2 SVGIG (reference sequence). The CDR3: CAWSGRENTIYF. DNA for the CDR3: TGTGCCTGGAGTGGCAGGGAGAACACCATATATTTT.

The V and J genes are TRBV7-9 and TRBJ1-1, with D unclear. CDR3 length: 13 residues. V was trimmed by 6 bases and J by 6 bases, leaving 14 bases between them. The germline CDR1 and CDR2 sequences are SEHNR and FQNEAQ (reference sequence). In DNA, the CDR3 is TGTGCCAGCAGTCCTAAAACAAGCGCTGAAGCTTTCTTT. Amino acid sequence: CASSPKTSAEAFF.

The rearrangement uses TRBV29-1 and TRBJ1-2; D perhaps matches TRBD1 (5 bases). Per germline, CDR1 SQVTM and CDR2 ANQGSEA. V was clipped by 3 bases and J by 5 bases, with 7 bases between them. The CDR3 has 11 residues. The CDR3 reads CSVDREYGYTF. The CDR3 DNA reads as TGCAGCGTTGACAGGGAGTATGGCTACACCTTC.

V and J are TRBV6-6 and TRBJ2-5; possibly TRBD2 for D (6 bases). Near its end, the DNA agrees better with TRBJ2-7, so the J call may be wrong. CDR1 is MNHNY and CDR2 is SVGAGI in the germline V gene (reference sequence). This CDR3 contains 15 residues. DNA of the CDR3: TGTGCCAGCAGTTACTCAGAGCGGGTCGCCTACGAGCAGTACTTC. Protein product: CASSYSERVAYEQYF.

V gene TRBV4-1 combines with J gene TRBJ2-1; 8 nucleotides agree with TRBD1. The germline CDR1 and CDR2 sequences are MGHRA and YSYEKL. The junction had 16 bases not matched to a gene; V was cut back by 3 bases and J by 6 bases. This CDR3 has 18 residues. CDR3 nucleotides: TGCGCCAGCAGCCACCCTGGGGGAGGAGACAGGGGTGGCAATGAGCAGTTCTTC. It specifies CASSHPGGGDRGGNEQFF.

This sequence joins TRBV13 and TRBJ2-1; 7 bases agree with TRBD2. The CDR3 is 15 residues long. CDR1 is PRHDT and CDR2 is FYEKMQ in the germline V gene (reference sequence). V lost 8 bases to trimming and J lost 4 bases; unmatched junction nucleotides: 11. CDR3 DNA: TGTGCCAGCGGGTCCCAGACTAGCTCGTACAATGAGCAGTTCTTC. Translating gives CASGSQTSSYNEQFF.

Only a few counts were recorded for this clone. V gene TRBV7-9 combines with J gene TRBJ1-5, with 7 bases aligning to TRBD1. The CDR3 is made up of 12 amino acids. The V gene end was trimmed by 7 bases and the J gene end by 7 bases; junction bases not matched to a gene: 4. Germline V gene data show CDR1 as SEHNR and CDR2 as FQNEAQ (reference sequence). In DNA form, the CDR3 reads TGTGCCAGCACTACAGGGGCCCAGCCCCAGCATTTT. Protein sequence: CASTTGAQPQHF.

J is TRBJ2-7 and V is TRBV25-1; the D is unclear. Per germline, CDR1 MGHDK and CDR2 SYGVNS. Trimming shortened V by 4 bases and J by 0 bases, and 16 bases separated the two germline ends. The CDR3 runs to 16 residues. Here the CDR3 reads CASSGPSTDSSYEQYF. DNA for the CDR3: TGTGCCAGCAGTGGCCCCTCTACCGACTCCTCCTACGAGCAGTACTTC.

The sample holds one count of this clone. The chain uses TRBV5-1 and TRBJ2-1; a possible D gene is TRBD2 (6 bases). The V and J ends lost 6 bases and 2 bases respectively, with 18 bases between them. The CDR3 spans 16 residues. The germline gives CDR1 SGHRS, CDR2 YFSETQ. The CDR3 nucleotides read TGCGCCAGCACCCCCGCGGGGCTAAAGGCCTACAATGAGCAGTTCTTC. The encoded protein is CASTPAGLKAYNEQFF.